This T cell receptor beta chain was captured by sequencing in a study of vaccination and CD4 T cells after COVID-19. V gave up 3 bases and J gave up 6 bases, with 14 bases separating them. The CDR3 length is 14 residues. Details on this clonotype: Its antigen is not known.

The treatment denotes: roughly 11-day PBMC culture with coronavirus spike peptide pools or control peptides (ViraFEST assay). One should note that the unexposed donor's CD4+ T cells were collected before the COVID-19 pandemic (2011-2018). Researchers used the Oncomine TCR Beta short-read assay to sequence DNA from cultured CD4+ T cells. One entry per CDR3 protein results from TCRdb running MiXCR on the PCR reads. Among 6,000 to 7,000 distinct CDR3 sequences listed, around 70% were seen once. The V and J genes are TRBV23-1 and TRBJ1-1, with no clear D. TRBV23-1 is flagged as an ORF with uncertain function. Material: CD4+ T cells from blood, cultured in vitro. This TCR derives from a human donor in good health. The CDR3 protein is CASSHLDQEAEAFF. CDR3 bases: TGCGCCAGCAGTCATTTGGACCAGGAAGCTGAAGCTTTCTTT.